The 25 T cell receptor beta chains in this list originate from one sample, sequenced in a study of T cells in Graves' hyperthyroidism and ophthalmopathy (dated by TCRdb to between 2019 and 2020). Library preparation employed multiplex PCR. Instrument on record: Illumina HiSeq 2000. The TCR beta CDR3 regions were amplified from the RNA transcripts. The TCR CDR3 was subjected to a first round of RT-PCR using the HTBI primer set and the Qiagen OneStep RT-PCR kit. TCRdb took the public reads, trimmed them with fastp at Q25, ran MiXCR for clone calling and kept in-frame beta chains. Records with the same CDR3 protein are collapsed into one entry carrying the most frequent genes and DNA. The sample profile shows 490,000 or so distinct CDR3 sequences; about 45% of them were found once. The top ten constitute about two fifths of the sample. Sequencing was done on a sample of peripheral blood or thyroid tissue (not recorded which). The receptor set was obtained from an adult woman with Graves' disease, either hyperthyroidism or ophthalmopathy (not recorded which).

This rearrangement joins TRBV15 to TRBJ2-7; possibly TRBD2 for D (5 bases). Trimming shortened V by 8 bases and J by 7 bases, and 15 bases separated the two germline ends. Germline CDR1 and CDR2: LNHNV and YYDKDF (reference sequence). This CDR3 has 12 residues. CDR3: CATLGLFGEQYF. Written as DNA, the CDR3 is TGTGCCACCCTTGGACTGTTTGGGGAGCAGTACTTC.

The V gene is TRBV19, the J gene TRBJ1-5; 8 nucleotides match TRBD1. CDR3 length: 19 residues. Germline loops: CDR1 LNHDA, CDR2 SQIVND (reference sequence). J gave up 1 base and V 5 bases, and 16 bases lay outside the gene matches. CDR3 nucleotide sequence: TGTGCCAGTAGTCCACTGGGACAGGACTCGCCATTGAGCAATCAGCCCCAGCATTTT. Its protein is CASSPLGQDSPLSNQPQHF. Complete variable domain (other parts from reference TRBV19 and TRBJ1-5): DGGITQSPKYLFRKEGQNVTLSCEQNLNHDAMYWYRQDPGQGLRLIYYSQIVNDFQKGDIAEGYSVSREKKESFPLTVTSAQKNPTAFYLCASSPLGQDSPLSNQPQHFGDGTRLSIL.

This clonotype was counted ten times or more. V gene TRBV29-1 combines with J gene TRBJ2-5, with 8 bases aligning to TRBD1. Trimming took 6 bases from V and 7 from J; bases not matched to a gene: 4. The CDR3 has 11 amino acids. The germline CDR1 and CDR2 sequences are SQVTM and ANQGSEA. CDR3 DNA sequence: TGCAGCGTATCAACAGGGGGGACCCAGTACTTC. Its protein product is CSVSTGGTQYF.

The gene calls are TRBV3-1 and TRBJ1-5, with unresolved D. The V end lost 0 bases, the J end lost 0 bases, and 9 bases lay between the germline ends. The CDR3 is made up of 16 amino acids. In germline, CDR1 is LGHDT, CDR2 YNNKEL (reference sequence). The CDR3, as DNA: TGTGCCAGCAGCCAAGAACAGTCAGATAGCAATCAGCCCCAGCATTTT. It yields the protein CASSQEQSDSNQPQHF.

Only a few counts were recorded for this clonotype. The chain uses TRBV10-3 and TRBJ1-2; perhaps TRBD1 as D (5 bases). The CDR3 is 14 residues long. Looked up from germline, CDR1 is ENHRY and CDR2 is SYGVKD. V was pared by 1 base and J by 6 bases, with 12 bases between. CDR3 DNA: TGTGCCATCAGTGAGTTTGAGGGGTTTGATGGCTACACCTTC. Its protein product is CAISEFEGFDGYTF.

This chain joins TRBV12-3 or TRBV12-4 and TRBJ1-1; no clear D. V lost 3 bases and J 6 bases, leaving 14 bases between the germline ends. The CDR3 consists of 14 residues. CDR3 bases: TGTGCCAGCAGTTTTCTGCCATCGTTCCCTGAAGCTTTCTTT. This translates into CASSFLPSFPEAFF.

The V gene is TRBV24-1, the J gene TRBJ2-2; 10 nucleotides match TRBD2. V dropped 5 bases and J dropped 9; count of bases not matched to a gene: 5. From germline, CDR1 is KGHDR and CDR2 SFDVKD. This CDR3 has 14 residues. CDR3: CATSAASGRRELFF. CDR3 nucleotides: TGTGCCACCAGTGCGGCTAGCGGGAGACGGGAGCTGTTTTTT.

Many counts were recorded for this clonotype. The J gene is TRBJ2-5, the V gene TRBV4-1; TRBD2 matches at 10 bases. With 0 bases clipped from V and 5 bases from J, the junction kept 6 bases outside the gene matches. This CDR3 is 16 amino acids long. The germline V gene encodes CDR1 MGHRA and CDR2 YSYEKL. CDR3 in DNA: TGCGCCAGCAGCCAAGAGTCTAGCGGGAGTCGGGAGACCCAGTACTTC. Translation: CASSQESSGSRETQYF.

Many counts were recorded for this clonotype. The rearrangement joins TRBV7-2 to TRBJ1-1; 10 bases agree with TRBD1. Germline CDR1 SGHTA, CDR2 FQGNSA. The CDR3 contains 15 residues. Trimming took 2 bases from V and 9 from J; bases not matched to a gene: 9. The CDR3 DNA is TGTGCCAGCAGCTTAAGAAGGGGACAGGGGACTCAAGCTTTCTTT. It encodes CASSLRRGQGTQAFF.

The chain has TRBV29-1 and TRBJ2-7, with 7 bases that match TRBD2. Germline V lookup: CDR1 SQVTM, CDR2 ANQGSEA. This CDR3 is 15 amino acids long. V lost 6 bases, J lost 4 bases, and 15 bases stayed unmatched. Here the CDR3 DNA reads TGCAGCGTAGCCCGGGAGGTGGGAACAGTGTACGAGCAGTACTTC. The encoded protein is CSVAREVGTVYEQYF.

This clonotype was counted only a few times. Germline is not matched at one junction end, which may reflect a read error. V gene TRBV10-2 combines with J gene TRBJ2-6; D remains unclear. The CDR3 spans 13 residues. CDR1 and CDR2 from the germline V gene are WSHSY and SAAADI. CDR3 sequence (DNA): TGTGCCAGTTTAGCCTCTGGGGCCAACGTCCTGACTTTC. Translated: CASLASGANVLTF.

The gene calls are TRBV24-1 and TRBJ1-5, with 9 bases fitting TRBD1. The CDR3 runs to 16 residues. Germline CDR1 reads KGHDR; CDR2 reads SFDVKD. V shed 3 bases, J shed 11 bases, and the junction held 13 bases outside the gene matches. CDR3 residues: CATSDPGTGLQETQHF. Written as DNA, the CDR3 is TGTGCCACCAGTGATCCAGGGACAGGGTTGCAAGAGACCCAGCATTTT.

Concerning this clonotype itself: One end of the junction varies from germline; a read error may be responsible. This rearrangement joins TRBV4-1 to TRBJ2-5; D may be TRBD2 (5 bases). The germline CDR1 and CDR2 sequences are MGHRA and YSYEKL. The CDR3 is 16 residues long. CDR3: CASSQEGSAIQETQYF. The CDR3 DNA is TGTGCCAGCAGCCAAGAAGGTAGCGCCATACAAGAGACCCAGTACTTC.

This clonotype was observed many times. The CDR3 reads CASSPWDLNTGELFF. Here the CDR3 DNA reads TGCGCCAGCAGCCCGTGGGACCTGAACACCGGGGAGCTGTTTTTT. V gene TRBV5-1 combines with J gene TRBJ2-2; D possibly matches TRBD1 or TRBD2 (5 bases each). The germline V gene encodes CDR1 SGHRS and CDR2 YFSETQ. Trimming left V 4 bases short and J 1 base short, with 11 bases between. The CDR3 contains 15 residues.

This clonotype was observed at least ten times. The chain has TRBV11-2 and TRBJ2-7, with D maybe TRBD1 (5 bases). Germline V CDR1 and CDR2: SGHAT, FQNNGV. With 1 base removed from V and 3 bases from J, the gap between germline ends came to 7 bases. The CDR3 totals 13 residues. This chain's CDR3 is CASSLGQLYEQYF. The DNA of the CDR3 is TGTGCCAGCAGCTTAGGACAGCTCTACGAGCAGTACTTC. Drawing the rest from reference TRBV11-2 and TRBJ2-7, the complete variable domain is EAGVAQSPRYKIIEKRQSVAFWCNPISGHATLYWYQQILGQGPKLLIQFQNNGVVDDSQLPKDRFSAERLKGVDSTLKIQPAKLEDSAVYLCASSLGQLYEQYFGPGTRLTVT.

This clonotype was detected many times. The chain links TRBV2 to TRBJ1-1; 10 bases agree with TRBD1. Unmatched junction bases numbered 8, after V lost 5 bases and J lost 8 bases. The CDR3 contains 14 residues. Looked up from germline, CDR1 is SNHLY and CDR2 is FYNNEI. CDR3 nucleotides: TGTGCCAGCAGTTACTCGACAGGGGGCGCAGAAGCTTTCTTT. This sequence encodes CASSYSTGGAEAFF.

This sequence joins TRBV4-1 and TRBJ2-7; no reliable D call. The V gene's germline CDR1 is MGHRA and CDR2 YSYEKL. The CDR3 has 12 residues. Trimming pared 4 bases from V and 5 bases from J, leaving 9 bases between. CDR3 sequence reads: CASSRGLHEQYF. The CDR3 DNA reads as TGCGCCAGCAGCCGAGGTCTACACGAGCAGTACTTC.

V gene TRBV4-1 combines with J gene TRBJ1-5, with a weak D call TRBD1 (5 bases). Germline values: CDR1 MGHRA, CDR2 YSYEKL. CDR3 length equals 15 residues. The V and J ends lost 3 bases and 0 bases respectively, with 9 bases between them. CDR3: CASSHRVLSNQPQHF. Written as DNA, the CDR3 is TGCGCCAGCAGCCACAGGGTCCTTAGCAATCAGCCCCAGCATTTT.

This chain joins TRBV7-9 and TRBJ2-5; D remains unclear. Trimming took 3 bases from V and 1 from J, leaving 12 bases between them. This CDR3 has 15 residues. The germline V gene encodes CDR1 SEHNR and CDR2 FQNEAQ (reference sequence). The CDR3 DNA reads as TGTGCCAGCAGCTTTGGGTTTTACCCCCAAGAGACCCAGTACTTC. Translating gives CASSFGFYPQETQYF.

A word on this clonotype: A much more abundant neighbour one base away suggests this may be a read error. The chain is built from TRBV16 and TRBJ1-2; D remains unclear. CDR3 length: 16 amino acids. CDR1 KGHSY and CDR2 FQNENV come from the germline V gene. Trimming pared 8 bases from V and 1 base from J, leaving 20 bases between. The CDR3 here is CASGGPLGSHNYGYTF. The CDR3 region has the DNA TGTGCCAGCGGCGGACCTCTGGGGAGCCATAACTATGGCTACACCTTC.

This clonotype was detected ten times or more. This rearrangement joins TRBV5-1 to TRBJ2-7, with D possibly being TRBD1 or TRBD2 (6 bases each). Trimming took off 0 bases at V and 8 bases at J, with 12 bases between the two ends. The CDR3 totals 13 residues. Per germline, CDR1 SGHRS and CDR2 YFSETQ. The CDR3 spells CASSLDQGRKQYF. The CDR3 nucleotides read TGCGCCAGCAGCTTGGATCAGGGGAGGAAGCAGTACTTC.

The table lists this clonotype with a few counts. The chain employs TRBV20-1 and TRBJ1-1; 8 nucleotides align to TRBD1. The CDR3 loop spans 15 amino acids. CDR1 is DFQATT, CDR2 SNEGSKA, per germline (reference sequence). With 1 base clipped from V and 6 bases from J, the junction kept 10 bases outside the gene matches. CDR3 sequence: CSARGGQGVVAEAFF. CDR3 sequence (DNA): TGCAGTGCTAGAGGAGGACAGGGAGTTGTTGCTGAAGCTTTCTTT.

This clonotype has at least ten counts. The V gene is TRBV7-8, the J gene TRBJ2-7; TRBD2 is a possible D gene (7 bases). The V end lost 5 bases, the J end lost 7 bases, and 18 bases lay between the germline ends. Germline-derived CDR1 and CDR2 are SGHVS and FQNEAQ. The CDR3 totals 14 residues. The CDR3 DNA sequence: TGTGCCAGCAGCCCACTCTCTCGGGGGGCGGAGCAGTACTTC. Protein sequence: CASSPLSRGAEQYF.

This clonotype was counted only a few times. The V gene is TRBV29-1, the J gene TRBJ1-2; weak D call: TRBD1 (5 bases). V gave up 6 bases and J gave up 6 bases, with 17 bases separating them. The CDR3 is 13 amino acids. Germline V lookup: CDR1 SQVTM, CDR2 ANQGSEA. The CDR3 sequence is CSVWWGLLDGYTF. The DNA for the CDR3 is TGCAGCGTATGGTGGGGGTTATTAGATGGCTACACCTTC.

This clonotype was observed many times. A read error may produce the germline difference seen at one junction end. This rearrangement joins TRBV5-1 to TRBJ1-4; 9 nucleotides agree with TRBD1. The CDR3 consists of 14 residues. The V gene's germline CDR1 is SGHRS and CDR2 YFSETQ. The CDR3 spells CASSLGQGNEKLFF. The CDR3 bases are TGTGCCAGCAGCTTAGGACAGGGGAACGAAAAACTGTTTTTT.